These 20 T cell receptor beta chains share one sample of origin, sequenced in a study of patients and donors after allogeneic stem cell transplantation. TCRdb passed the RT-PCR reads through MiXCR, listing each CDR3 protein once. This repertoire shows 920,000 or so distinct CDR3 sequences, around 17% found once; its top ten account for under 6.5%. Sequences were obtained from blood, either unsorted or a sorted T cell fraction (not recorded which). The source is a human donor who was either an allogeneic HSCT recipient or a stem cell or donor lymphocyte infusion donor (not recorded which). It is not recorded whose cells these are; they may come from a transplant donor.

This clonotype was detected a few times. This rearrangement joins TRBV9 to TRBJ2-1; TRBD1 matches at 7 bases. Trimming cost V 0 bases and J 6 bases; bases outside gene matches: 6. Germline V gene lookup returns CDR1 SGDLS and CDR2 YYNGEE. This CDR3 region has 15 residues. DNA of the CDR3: TGTGCCAGCAGCGTAGGGGCCGACAGGGCCAATGAGCAGTTCTTC. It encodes CASSVGADRANEQFF.

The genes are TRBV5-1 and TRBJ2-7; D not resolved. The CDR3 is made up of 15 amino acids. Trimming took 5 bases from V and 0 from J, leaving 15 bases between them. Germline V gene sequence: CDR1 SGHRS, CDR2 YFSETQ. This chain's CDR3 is CASSPAAASSYEQYF. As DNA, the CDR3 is TGCGCCAGCAGTCCGGCGGCGGCGAGCTCCTACGAGCAGTACTTC.

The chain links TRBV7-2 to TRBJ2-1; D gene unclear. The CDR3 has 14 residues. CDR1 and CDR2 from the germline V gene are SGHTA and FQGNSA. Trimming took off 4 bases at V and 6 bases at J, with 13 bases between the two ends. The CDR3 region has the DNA TGTGCCAGCAGCTCTGGCCCCGCCCCCAATGAGCAGTTCTTC. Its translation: CASSSGPAPNEQFF.

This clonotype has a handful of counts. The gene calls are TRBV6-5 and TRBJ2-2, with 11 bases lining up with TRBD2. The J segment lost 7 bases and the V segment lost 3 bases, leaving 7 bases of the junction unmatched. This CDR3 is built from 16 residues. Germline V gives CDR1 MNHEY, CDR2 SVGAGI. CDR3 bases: TGTGCCAGCAGTTATAGCGGGGGGGCCGGAGTCGGGGAGCTGTTTTTT. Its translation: CASSYSGGAGVGELFF.

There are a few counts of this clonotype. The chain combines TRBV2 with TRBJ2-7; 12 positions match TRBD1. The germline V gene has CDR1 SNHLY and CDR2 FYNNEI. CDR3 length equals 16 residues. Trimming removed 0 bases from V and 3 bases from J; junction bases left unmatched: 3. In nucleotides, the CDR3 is TGTGCCAGCAGTGAAGCGGGACAGGGGGCAAGCTACGAGCAGTACTTC. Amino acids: CASSEAGQGASYEQYF.

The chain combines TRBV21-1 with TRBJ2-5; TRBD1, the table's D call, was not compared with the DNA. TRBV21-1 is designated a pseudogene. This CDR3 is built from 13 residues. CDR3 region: CASSDRAWETQYF. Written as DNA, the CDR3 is TGTGCCAGCAGCGACAGGGCCTGGGAGACCCAGTACTTC.

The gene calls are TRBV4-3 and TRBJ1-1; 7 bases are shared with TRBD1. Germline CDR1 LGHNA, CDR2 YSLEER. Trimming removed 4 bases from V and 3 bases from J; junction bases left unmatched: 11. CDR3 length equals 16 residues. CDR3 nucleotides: TGCGCCAGCAGCCCTCAACCAGGGGGGTTAGACACTGAAGCTTTCTTT. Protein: CASSPQPGGLDTEAFF.

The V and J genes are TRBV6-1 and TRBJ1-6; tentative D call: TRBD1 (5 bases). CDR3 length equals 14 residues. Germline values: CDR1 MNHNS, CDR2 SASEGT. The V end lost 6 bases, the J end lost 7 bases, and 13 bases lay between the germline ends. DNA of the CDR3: TGTGCCAGCAGGAGGGACCTGAGGAATTCACCCCTCCACTTT. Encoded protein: CASRRDLRNSPLHF.

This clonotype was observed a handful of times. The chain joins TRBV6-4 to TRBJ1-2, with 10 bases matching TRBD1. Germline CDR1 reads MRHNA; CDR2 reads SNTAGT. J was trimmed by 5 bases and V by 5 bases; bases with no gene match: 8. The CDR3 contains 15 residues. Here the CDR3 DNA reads TGTGCCAGCAGTCGCCACCCGGGACAGGGGTATGGCTACACCTTC. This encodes CASSRHPGQGYGYTF.

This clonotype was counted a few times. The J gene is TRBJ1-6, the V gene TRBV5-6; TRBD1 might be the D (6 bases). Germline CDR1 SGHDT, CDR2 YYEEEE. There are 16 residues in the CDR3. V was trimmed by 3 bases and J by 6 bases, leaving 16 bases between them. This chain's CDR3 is CASSSFGGGRNSPLHF. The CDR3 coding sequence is TGTGCCAGCAGCTCATTCGGAGGGGGTCGTAATTCACCCCTCCACTTT.

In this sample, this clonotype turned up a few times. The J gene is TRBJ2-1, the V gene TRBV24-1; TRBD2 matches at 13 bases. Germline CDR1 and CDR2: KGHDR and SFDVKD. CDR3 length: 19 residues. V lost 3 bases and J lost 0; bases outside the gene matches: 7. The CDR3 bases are TGTGCCACCAGTGATCCTACTAGCGGGAGGGGACGCTCCTACAATGAGCAGTTCTTC. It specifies CATSDPTSGRGRSYNEQFF.

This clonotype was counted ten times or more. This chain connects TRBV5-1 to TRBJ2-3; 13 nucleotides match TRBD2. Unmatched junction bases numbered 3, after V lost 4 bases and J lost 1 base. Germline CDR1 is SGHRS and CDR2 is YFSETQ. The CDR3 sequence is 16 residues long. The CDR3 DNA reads TGCGCCAGCAGCACCGGACTAGCGGGGGGCACAGATACGCAGTATTTT. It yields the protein CASSTGLAGGTDTQYF.

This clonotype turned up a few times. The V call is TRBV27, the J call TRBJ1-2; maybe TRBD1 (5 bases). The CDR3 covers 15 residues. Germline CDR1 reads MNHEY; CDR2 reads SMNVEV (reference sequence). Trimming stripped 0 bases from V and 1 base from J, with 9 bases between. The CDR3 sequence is CASSLSYRRNYGYTF. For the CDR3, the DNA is TGTGCCAGCAGTTTATCTTACAGGCGTAACTATGGCTACACCTTC.

Here the CDR3 reads CASSPSLGQGEQPQHF. The CDR3 DNA reads TGTGCCAGCTCACCTTCCCTCGGGCAGGGGGAGCAGCCCCAGCATTTT. The chain couples TRBV18 to TRBJ1-5; 7 bases match TRBD1. The CDR3 consists of 16 residues. The V segment lost 3 bases and the J segment 7 bases; nucleotides outside the gene matches: 12. Germline CDR1 and CDR2: KGHSH and LQKENI.

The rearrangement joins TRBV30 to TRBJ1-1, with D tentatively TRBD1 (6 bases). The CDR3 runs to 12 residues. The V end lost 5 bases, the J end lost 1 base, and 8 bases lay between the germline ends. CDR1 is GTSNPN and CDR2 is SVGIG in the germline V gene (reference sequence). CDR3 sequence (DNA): TGTGCCTGGGGGGGACAGAACACTGAAGCTTTCTTT. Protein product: CAWGGQNTEAFF.

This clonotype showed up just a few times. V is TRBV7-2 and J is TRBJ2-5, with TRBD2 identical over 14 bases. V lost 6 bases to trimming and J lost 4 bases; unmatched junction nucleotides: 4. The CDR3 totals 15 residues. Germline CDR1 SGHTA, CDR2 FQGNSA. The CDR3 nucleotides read TGTGCCAGCAGACAGACTAGCGGGGGGGCAGAGACCCAGTACTTC. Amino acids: CASRQTSGGAETQYF.

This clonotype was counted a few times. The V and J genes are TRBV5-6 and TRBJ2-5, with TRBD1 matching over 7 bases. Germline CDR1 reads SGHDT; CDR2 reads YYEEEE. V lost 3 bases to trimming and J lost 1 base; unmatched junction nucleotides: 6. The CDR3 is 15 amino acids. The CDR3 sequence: CASSWLGQVQETQYF. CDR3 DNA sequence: TGTGCCAGCAGCTGGCTCGGACAGGTCCAAGAGACCCAGTACTTC.

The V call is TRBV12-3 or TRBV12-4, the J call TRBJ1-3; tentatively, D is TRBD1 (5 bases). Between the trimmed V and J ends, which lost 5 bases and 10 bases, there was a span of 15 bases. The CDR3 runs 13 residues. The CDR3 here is CASSPGAWFTIYF. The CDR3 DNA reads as TGTGCCAGCAGTCCTGGGGCCTGGTTTACCATATATTTT.

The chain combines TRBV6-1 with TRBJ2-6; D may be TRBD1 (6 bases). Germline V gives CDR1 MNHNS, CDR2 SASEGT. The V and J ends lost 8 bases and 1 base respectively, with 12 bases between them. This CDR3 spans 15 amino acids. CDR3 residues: CASRGGASGANVLTF. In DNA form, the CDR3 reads TGTGCCAGCCGAGGGGGAGCTTCTGGGGCCAACGTCCTGACTTTC.

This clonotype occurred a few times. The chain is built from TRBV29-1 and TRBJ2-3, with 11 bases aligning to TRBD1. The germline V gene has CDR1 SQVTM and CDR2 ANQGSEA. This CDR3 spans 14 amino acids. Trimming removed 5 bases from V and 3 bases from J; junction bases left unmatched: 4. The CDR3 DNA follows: TGCAGCGTTAGGACAGGGGGCGGGACAGATACGCAGTATTTT. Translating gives CSVRTGGGTDTQYF.